The TCR beta chain described here comes from a study of cytomegalovirus exposure and HLA in healthy donors. The data were produced by immunoSEQ multiplex PCR, yet TCRdb's version contains in-frame clones alone and is incomplete. The table lists some 320,000 clones, 75% to 90% of them singletons. Germline values: CDR1 MNHEY, CDR2 SMNVEV (reference sequence). The ends lost 5 bases at V and 1 base at J; junction bases unmatched: 3. The length of the CDR3 is 15 residues. Specimen: PBMCs. The chain has TRBV27 and TRBJ2-3, with 10 bases aligning to TRBD2. The sequence was obtained from a woman in her thirties in good health and CMV-seropositive. This CDR3 is CASSRGTSGTDTQYF. CDR3 DNA: TGTGCCAGCAGTCGCGGGACTAGCGGCACAGATACGCAGTATTTT.